This T cell receptor beta chain was recovered during a study of blood T cell repertoires in COVID-19. The CDR3 has 14 residues. V gave up 5 bases and J gave up 1 base, with 9 bases separating them. From germline, CDR1 is LNHDA and CDR2 SQIVND (reference sequence). Per the authors' pipeline: Estimation of nucleated cell counts was performed using reference gene primer amplification. Generated by immunoSEQ multiplex PCR, the TCRdb table keeps only in-frame clones and is missing some. V and J calls and clone size follow that table, whereas D and trimming were derived from the DNA. This sample has a few hundred thousand clones; about 85% occur once, and the top ten carry 0.85% to 1%.

The chain carries TRBV19 and TRBJ1-5; a weak D match, TRBD1 (5 bases). What was sequenced was peripheral blood. This TCR derives from a middle-aged man with acute or convalescent COVID-19. CDR3 protein: CASSWAGSNQPQHF. CDR3 DNA: TGTGCCAGTAGTTGGGCAGGGAGCAATCAGCCCCAGCATTTT.